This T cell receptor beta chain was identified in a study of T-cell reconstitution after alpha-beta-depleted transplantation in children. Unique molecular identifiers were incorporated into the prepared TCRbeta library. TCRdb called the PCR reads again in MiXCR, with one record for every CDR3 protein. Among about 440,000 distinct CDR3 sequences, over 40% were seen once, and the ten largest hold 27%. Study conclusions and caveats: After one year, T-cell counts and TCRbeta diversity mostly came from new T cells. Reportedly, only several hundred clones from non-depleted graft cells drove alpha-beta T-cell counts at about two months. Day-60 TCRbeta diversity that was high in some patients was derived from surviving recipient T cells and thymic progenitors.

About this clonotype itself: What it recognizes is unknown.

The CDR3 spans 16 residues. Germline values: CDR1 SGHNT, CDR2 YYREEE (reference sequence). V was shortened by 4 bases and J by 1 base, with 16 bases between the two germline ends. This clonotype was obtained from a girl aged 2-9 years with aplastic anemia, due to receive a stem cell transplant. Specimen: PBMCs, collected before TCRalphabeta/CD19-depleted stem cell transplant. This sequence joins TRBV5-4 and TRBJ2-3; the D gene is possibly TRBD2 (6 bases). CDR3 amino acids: CASSPVAGRGTDTQYF. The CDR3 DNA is TGTGCCAGCAGCCCCGTGGCGGGAAGGGGCACAGATACGCAGTATTTT.